A single sample is the source of the 13 T cell receptor beta chains below, sequenced in a study of T cells after yellow fever vaccination. TCRdb passed the 5' RACE reads through MiXCR, listing each CDR3 protein once. The table lists some 250,000 distinct CDR3 sequences, roughly 7.2% of them singletons. The sequences come from CD4+ T cells sorted from PBMCs, collected 15 days after the yellow fever booster vaccination. The receptors derive from a man in his thirties or forties who received the YFV17D yellow fever vaccine.

With regard to this clonotype: The germline gene is not matched at one end of the junction; a read error may be the cause. The chain links TRBV7-2 to TRBJ1-2; unclear D gene. This CDR3 region has 11 residues. Germline V CDR1 and CDR2: SGHTA, FQGNSA. The CDR3 loop is CASSFRLAVDF. CDR3 nucleotides: TGTGCCAGCAGCTTCCGTTTGGCCGTCGACTTC.

V is TRBV28 and J is TRBJ2-7; 9 bases agree with TRBD1. Germline loops: CDR1 MDHEN, CDR2 SYDVKM. V dropped 6 bases and J dropped 6; count of bases not matched to a gene: 9. There are 14 residues in the CDR3. The CDR3 loop is CASSQGQGRGEQYF. The DNA of the CDR3 is TGTGCCAGCAGCCAGGGACAGGGTCGTGGCGAGCAGTACTTC.

This clonotype was seen repeatedly, ten times or more. This sequence joins TRBV4-3 and TRBJ2-7; maybe TRBD2 (6 bases). V lost 4 bases and J 0 bases, leaving 16 bases between the germline ends. Germline CDR1 is LGHNA and CDR2 is YSLEER. CDR3 size: 16 residues. The CDR3 sequence is CASSPQASAVSYEQYF. The CDR3 nucleotides are TGCGCCAGCAGCCCCCAGGCTAGCGCAGTCTCCTACGAGCAGTACTTC.

The chain combines TRBV6-5 with TRBJ2-4, with D maybe TRBD2 (5 bases). This CDR3 is 16 amino acids long. Germline lookup yields CDR1 MNHEY and CDR2 SVGAGI. V lost 2 bases and J lost 8, with 19 bases in between. The CDR3 DNA reads TGTGCCAGCAGTTACGGGCAAAGGACTGCTACACACATTCAGTACTTC. It encodes CASSYGQRTATHIQYF.

This clonotype was observed at least ten times. The chain joins TRBV7-2 to TRBJ2-7; D is undetermined. The CDR3 loop spans 13 amino acids. Trimming removed 5 bases from V and 3 bases from J, with 11 bases in between. CDR1 is SGHTA, CDR2 FQGNSA, per germline. CDR3 nucleotides: TGTGCCAGCAGCCATAGTGCTCTCTACGAGCAGTACTTC. It is translated as CASSHSALYEQYF.

This clonotype showed up many times. The V gene is TRBV7-8, the J gene TRBJ2-6; D remains ambiguous. The ends were cut back, 4 bases at V and 0 bases at J, with 13 bases in the middle. Germline loops: CDR1 SGHVS, CDR2 FQNEAQ. The length of the CDR3 is 17 residues. DNA for the CDR3: TGTGCCAGCAGCTACCCCCCGTTTAGCTCTGGGGCCAACGTCCTGACTTTC. Protein sequence: CASSYPPFSSGANVLTF.

The J gene is TRBJ2-1, the V gene TRBV20-1; 10 positions match TRBD2. The CDR3 is 16 amino acids. Losses at the gene ends were 4 bases for V and 7 bases for J; bases not matched to a gene: 13. Germline V lookup: CDR1 DFQATT, CDR2 SNEGSKA (reference sequence). The CDR3: CSANPILAGLSNEQFF. For the CDR3, the DNA is TGCAGTGCTAACCCAATACTAGCGGGATTAAGTAATGAGCAGTTCTTC.

The chain is built from TRBV20-1 and TRBJ2-7; 11 bases are shared with TRBD2. Trimming at V came to 1 base and at J to 6 bases, leaving 11 bases not matched to a gene. Germline loops: CDR1 DFQATT, CDR2 SNEGSKA (reference sequence). The CDR3 runs to 16 residues. CDR3 sequence reads: CSARAGEALAGGEQYF. CDR3 DNA sequence: TGCAGTGCTAGAGCTGGGGAGGCGCTAGCGGGAGGCGAGCAGTACTTC.

Only a few counts were recorded for this clonotype. The chain has TRBV4-2 and TRBJ1-5, with TRBD1 as a possible D gene (5 bases). The V and J ends lost 4 bases and 0 bases respectively, with 22 bases between them. The CDR3 contains 19 residues. Per the germline V gene, CDR1 is LGHNA and CDR2 is YNFKEQ. The CDR3 coding sequence is TGTGCCAGCAGCCTCGAAGGGACCGCGATCTCCTATAGCAATCAGCCCCAGCATTTT. It codes for CASSLEGTAISYSNQPQHF.

Only a few counts were recorded for this clonotype. V and J are TRBV6-5 and TRBJ1-1; a possible D gene is TRBD1 (5 bases). Trimming cost V 4 bases and J 4 bases, with 10 bases left between them. CDR1 and CDR2 from the germline V gene are MNHEY and SVGAGI. This CDR3 spans 13 amino acids. In DNA, the CDR3 is TGTGCCAGCAGTTTTCAGGGAACCACTGAAGCTTTCTTT. This gives the protein CASSFQGTTEAFF.

This rearrangement joins TRBV19 to TRBJ2-7; D call uncertain. Trimming removed 4 bases from V and 6 bases from J, with 7 bases in between. CDR3 length: 11 amino acids. Per the germline V gene, CDR1 is LNHDA and CDR2 is SQIVND (reference sequence). CDR3: CASSRGSEQYF. The DNA for the CDR3 is TGTGCCAGTAGTAGAGGTTCCGAGCAGTACTTC.

The chain has TRBV6-6 and TRBJ2-1, with a tentative D call TRBD2 (6 bases). V was shortened by 8 bases and J by 6 bases, with 14 bases between the two germline ends. The germline V gene encodes CDR1 MNHNY and CDR2 SVGAGI (reference sequence). This CDR3 has 13 residues. The CDR3: CASLEPGGNEQFF. In DNA, the CDR3 is TGTGCCAGCCTGGAGCCCGGGGGCAATGAGCAGTTCTTC.

The sample holds a few counts of this clonotype. The V and J genes are TRBV5-1 and TRBJ2-1; 9 nucleotides match TRBD2. The germline gives CDR1 SGHRS, CDR2 YFSETQ. This CDR3 has 15 amino acids. The V segment lost 4 bases and the J segment 7 bases; nucleotides outside the gene matches: 9. CDR3 in amino acids: CASSALGGRENEQFF. The CDR3 region has the DNA TGCGCCAGCAGCGCTTTGGGCGGGAGGGAGAATGAGCAGTTCTTC.